A single sample is the source of the 28 T cell receptor beta chains below, sequenced in a study of T cell responses to AZD1222 COVID-19 vaccine. The protocol was immunoSEQ multiplex PCR, while the TCRdb copy is restricted to in-frame clones and leaves out a portion. The table includes 120,000 or so clones, 85% to 90% detected once. The sequencing used peripheral blood, collected on day 0 of AZD1222 vaccination. These receptors originate from an adult in good health.

The V gene is TRBV6-1, the J gene TRBJ2-3, with TRBD1 as a possible D gene (5 bases). Germline assignment: CDR1 MNHNS and CDR2 SASEGT. Trimming left V 3 bases short and J 4 bases short, with 11 bases between. The CDR3 consists of 14 residues. DNA of the CDR3: TGTGCCAGCAGTGAGGTACAGGACGCAGATACGCAGTATTTT. It translates to CASSEVQDADTQYF.

The chain couples TRBV21-1 to TRBJ2-2; TRBD2, the table's D call, was not compared with the DNA. TRBV21-1 is recorded as a pseudogene. The CDR3 runs to 16 residues. CDR3 coding DNA: TGTGCCAGCAGCAAAGTGGTGCGGGAGGGGGCCGGGGAGCTGTTTTTT. It specifies CASSKVVREGAGELFF.

This clone was counted once. One junction end disagrees with the germline gene, perhaps due to a read error. V usage is TRBV9 and J usage is TRBJ1-1; no definite D call. Germline CDR1 SGDLS, CDR2 YYNGEE. This CDR3 is 13 amino acids long. This CDR3 is CASAQRVNTKAFF. The DNA of the CDR3 is TGTGCCAGCGCCCAAAGGGTGAACACTAAAGCTTTCTTT. Full variable domain (rest looked up from reference TRBV9 and TRBJ1-1): DSGVTQTPKHLITATGQRVTLRCSPRSGDLSVYWYQQSLDQGLQFLIQYYNGEERAKGNILERFSAQQFPDLHSELNLSSLELGDSALYFCASAQRVNTKAFFGQGTRLTVV.

The chain has TRBV18 and TRBJ1-1; 7 bases agree with TRBD1. The germline CDR1 and CDR2 sequences are KGHSH and LQKENI. Trimming took 6 bases from V and 2 from J; bases not matched to a gene: 6. This CDR3 is 14 amino acids long. CDR3 sequence: CASSPGQRNTEAFF. Written as DNA, the CDR3 is TGTGCCAGCTCCCCGGGACAGAGAAACACTGAAGCTTTCTTT.

This sequence joins TRBV15 and TRBJ1-2; D gene ambiguous. V lost 5 bases and J lost 4, with 26 bases in between. The germline V gene has CDR1 LNHNV and CDR2 YYDKDF (reference sequence). The CDR3 consists of 18 residues. The CDR3 protein is CATSPELPTRGAIYGYTF. CDR3 in DNA: TGTGCCACCAGCCCCGAACTCCCAACCCGGGGAGCGATCTATGGCTACACCTTC. Full variable domain (missing parts from reference TRBV15 and TRBJ1-2): DAMVIQNPRYQVTQFGKPVTLSCSQTLNHNVMYWYQQKSSQAPKLLFHYYDKDFNNEADTPDNFQSRRPNTSFCFLDIRSPGLGDTAMYLCATSPELPTRGAIYGYTFGSGTRLTVV.

The V gene is TRBV12-3 or TRBV12-4, the J gene TRBJ2-1, with 8 nucleotides matching TRBD1. The CDR3 contains 13 residues. V shed 8 bases, J shed 3 bases, and the junction held 3 bases outside the gene matches. DNA for the CDR3: TGTGCCAGCTCAGACAGGGGCTACAATGAGCAGTTCTTC. Residues: CASSDRGYNEQFF.

A single count supports this clone. The gene calls are TRBV21-1 and TRBJ2-7; no check of the table's D call, TRBD1, against the DNA was made. TRBV21-1 constitutes a pseudogene. This CDR3 is 16 amino acids long. CDR3 sequence reads: CASSAPGTGSSYEQYF. CDR3 sequence (DNA): TGTGCCAGCAGCGCCCCCGGGACAGGTAGCTCCTACGAGCAGTACTTC.

The chain combines TRBV3-1 (or the pseudogene TRBV3-2) with TRBJ2-3, with TRBD2 matching 12 bases. CDR3 size: 19 residues. V shed 0 bases, J shed 2 bases, and the junction held 9 bases outside the gene matches. Germline loops: CDR1 LGHDT, CDR2 YNNKEL (reference sequence). CDR3 residues: CASSQEWASGRADTDTQYF. The CDR3 region has the DNA TGTGCCAGCAGCCAAGAGTGGGCTAGCGGGAGGGCCGACACAGATACGCAGTATTTT.

This clone has just one count. The J gene is TRBJ1-5, the V gene TRBV7-2; no firm D call. Trimming stripped 1 base from V and 3 bases from J, with 13 bases between. Looked up from germline, CDR1 is SGHTA and CDR2 is FQGNSA. The CDR3 runs 16 residues. Written as DNA, the CDR3 is TGTGCCAGCAGCTTAGAAAAAGGCCTATACAATCAGCCCCAGCATTTT. It is translated as CASSLEKGLYNQPQHF.

This clone was recorded only once. This chain uses TRBV27 with TRBJ2-2; D ambiguous. The CDR3 covers 14 residues. V gave up 3 bases and J gave up 1 base, with 6 bases separating them. CDR1 MNHEY and CDR2 SMNVEV come from the germline V gene (reference sequence). CDR3 DNA: TGTGCCAGCAGTTTTGAAGTGAACACCGGGGAGCTGTTTTTT. As protein: CASSFEVNTGELFF.

The chain uses TRBV7-8 and TRBJ1-1, with 7 bases fitting TRBD1. CDR3 length: 14 residues. CDR1 and CDR2 (germline): SGHVS, FQNEAQ. Trimming took 2 bases from V and 8 from J; bases not matched to a gene: 8. DNA of the CDR3: TGTGCCAGCAGCTTATCGACAGGGAACAGGGAAGCTTTCTTT. Translated: CASSLSTGNREAFF.

This clone was observed a single time. The chain employs TRBV10-3 and TRBJ2-3; maybe TRBD2 (5 bases). Looked up from germline, CDR1 is ENHRY and CDR2 is SYGVKD. Trimming removed 0 bases at V and 6 bases at J, with 16 bases between. This CDR3 contains 16 residues. The CDR3 region has the DNA TGTGCCATCAGTGAGTCAAGAAGGACTGAAGGGGATACGCAGTATTTT. Amino acid sequence: CAISESRRTEGDTQYF.

The CDR3 is CASSALPAGGYEQYF. In DNA, the CDR3 is TGTGCCAGCAGCGCCCTCCCAGCGGGAGGCTACGAGCAGTACTTC. The chain has TRBV7-6 and TRBJ2-7; 9 bases agree with TRBD2. The germline gives CDR1 SGHVS, CDR2 FNYEAQ. V was pared by 5 bases and J by 3 bases, with 8 bases of the junction left unmatched. This CDR3 is 15 amino acids long. The entire variable domain, with the rest obtained from reference TRBV7-6 and TRBJ2-7, is as follows: GAGVSQSPRYKVTKRGQDVALRCDPISGHVSLYWYRQALGQGPEFLTYFNYEAQQDKSGLPNDRFSAERPEGSISTLTIQRTEQRDSAMYRCASSALPAGGYEQYFGPGTRLTVT.

This chain joins TRBV19 and TRBJ2-1, with D possibly matching TRBD1 (6 bases). V dropped 5 bases and J dropped 6 bases, with 23 bases sitting between them. Germline V lookup: CDR1 LNHDA, CDR2 SQIVND (reference sequence). This CDR3 spans 17 amino acids. CDR3 amino acids: CASSSLTFDRPLNEQFF. CDR3 in DNA: TGTGCCAGTAGTTCCCTCACCTTCGACAGGCCCCTCAATGAGCAGTTCTTC.

J is TRBJ1-2 and V is TRBV6-2 or TRBV6-3; no clear D gene. The CDR3 covers 15 residues. CDR1 and CDR2 (germline): MNHEY, SVGEGT. Between the trimmed V and J ends, which lost 5 bases and 0 bases, there was a span of 13 bases. DNA of the CDR3: TGTGCCAGCAGTAGAACGGAAAGAGCTAACTATGGCTACACCTTC. Encoded protein: CASSRTERANYGYTF.

The chain uses TRBV6-5 and TRBJ1-5; D perhaps matches TRBD1 (5 bases). V gave up 2 bases and J gave up 1 base, with 9 bases separating them. From germline, CDR1 is MNHEY and CDR2 SVGAGI. The CDR3 sequence is 15 residues long. The CDR3 nucleotides read TGTGCCAGCAGTTACGACGGGGGAAGCAATCAGCCCCAGCATTTT. Protein: CASSYDGGSNQPQHF.

The chain has TRBV6-5 and TRBJ1-2; weak D call: TRBD1 (5 bases). CDR1 is MNHEY and CDR2 is SVGAGI in the germline V gene. There are 15 residues in the CDR3. V lost 2 bases, J lost 6 bases, and 16 bases lay in between. The CDR3 reads CASSYSVGAGHGYTF. The CDR3 DNA follows: TGTGCCAGCAGTTACAGCGTAGGGGCAGGCCATGGCTACACCTTC.

This chain joins TRBV7-2 and TRBJ1-1; no clear D. This CDR3 is 15 amino acids long. The V gene's germline CDR1 is SGHTA and CDR2 FQGNSA. With 5 bases removed from V and 6 bases from J, the gap between germline ends came to 19 bases. CDR3 sequence (DNA): TGTGCCAGCAGCAGGTACTCCCTGAACTTGTCTGAAGCTTTCTTT. Amino acid sequence: CASSRYSLNLSEAFF. The entire variable domain, with the rest obtained from reference TRBV7-2 and TRBJ1-1, is as follows: GAGVSQSPSNKVTEKGKDVELRCDPISGHTALYWYRQSLGQGLEFLIYFQGNSAPDKSGLPSDRFSAERTGGSVSTLTIQRTQQEDSAVYLCASSRYSLNLSEAFFGQGTRLTVV.

This rearrangement joins TRBV18 to TRBJ1-2, with 7 nucleotides matching TRBD1. This CDR3 contains 13 residues. J gave up 3 bases and V 4 bases, and 2 bases lay outside the gene matches. Germline loops: CDR1 KGHSH, CDR2 LQKENI. CDR3 region: CASSRGTDYGYTF. As DNA, the CDR3 is TGTGCCAGCTCACGGGGGACAGACTATGGCTACACCTTC.

The table lists this clone with a count of one. This chain's CDR3 is CASSLSRDRVSYKAFF. CDR3 nucleotide sequence: TGTGCCAGCAGCTTAAGTCGGGACAGGGTATCTTATAAAGCTTTCTTT. This chain connects TRBV7-4 to TRBJ1-1, with 9 bases aligning to TRBD1. Germline V lookup: CDR1 SGHVT, CDR2 SQSDAQ. This CDR3 contains 16 residues. V lost 2 bases, J lost 9 bases, and 13 bases stayed unmatched.

The chain uses TRBV24-1 and TRBJ1-2; TRBD1 agrees at 8 bases. Germline CDR1 and CDR2: KGHDR and SFDVKD. CDR3 length: 15 amino acids. V gave up 4 bases and J gave up 9 bases; unmatched junction bases: 12. CDR3 coding DNA: TGTGCCACCAGTGAACCTCTAGGGACAGGCTACCGCTACACCTTC. Amino acid sequence: CATSEPLGTGYRYTF.

This chain links TRBV15 with TRBJ2-5; 9 positions agree with TRBD1. This CDR3 has 16 residues. Trimming removed 0 bases from V and 4 bases from J; junction bases left unmatched: 6. The germline CDR1 and CDR2 sequences are LNHNV and YYDKDF (reference sequence). CDR3 bases: TGTGCCACCAGCAGAGATAGCGCACAGGGGGCAGAGACCCAGTACTTC. Its translation: CATSRDSAQGAETQYF.

The V call is TRBV11-2, the J call TRBJ2-2; tentative D call: TRBD2 (6 bases). From germline, CDR1 is SGHAT and CDR2 FQNNGV. The ends were cut back, 3 bases at V and 1 base at J, with 9 bases in the middle. This CDR3 spans 15 amino acids. The CDR3 protein is CASSLWGGNTGELFF. For the CDR3, the DNA is TGTGCCAGCAGCTTGTGGGGAGGGAACACCGGGGAGCTGTTTTTT.

Note on this clone: One end of the junction varies from germline; a read error may be responsible. J is TRBJ1-4 and V is TRBV6-6; D is unclear. From germline, CDR1 is MNHNY and CDR2 SVGAGI (reference sequence). This CDR3 has 12 amino acids. The chain's CDR3 is CASSNPNEKLFF. The CDR3 nucleotides read TGTGCCAGCAGCAACCCTAACGAAAAACTGTTTTTT.

The J gene is TRBJ1-5, the V gene TRBV6-5, with D unclear. This CDR3 has 12 residues. Germline CDR1 is MNHEY and CDR2 is SVGAGI. The germline V and J ends were trimmed by 6 bases and 4 bases, with 7 bases remaining between them. The CDR3 loop reads CASRMPNQPQHF. The DNA of the CDR3 is TGTGCCAGCAGAATGCCGAATCAGCCCCAGCATTTT.

The rearrangement uses TRBV13 and TRBJ1-2, with 7 positions matching TRBD1. This CDR3 region has 14 residues. Germline CDR1 PRHDT, CDR2 FYEKMQ (reference sequence). Losses at the gene ends were 3 bases for V and 0 bases for J; bases not matched to a gene: 1. The CDR3 spells CASSLGQPNYGYTF. In nucleotides, the CDR3 is TGTGCCAGCAGCTTGGGACAGCCTAACTATGGCTACACCTTC.

The rearrangement joins TRBV6-2 or TRBV6-3 to TRBJ2-3; D possibly corresponds to TRBD2 (5 bases). Germline V lookup: CDR1 MNHEY, CDR2 SVGEGT. V lost 5 bases to trimming and J lost 2 bases, with 14 bases between them. The CDR3 covers 15 residues. As DNA, the CDR3 is TGTGCCAGCAGTGGCGGACTTATGGTCACAGATACGCAGTATTTT. Translation gives CASSGGLMVTDTQYF.

CDR3 nucleotide sequence: TGTGCCAGCAGCAAAGGGGACAGAACCGAGCAGTACTTC. It encodes CASSKGDRTEQYF. The genes are TRBV7-9 and TRBJ2-7; 7 bases match TRBD1. The CDR3 covers 13 residues. CDR1 and CDR2 from the germline V gene are SEHNR and FQNEAQ (reference sequence). V dropped 5 bases and J dropped 6; count of bases not matched to a gene: 7.